This entry is about one TCR beta chain. This entry is derived from a study of blood T cells in healthy people across ages. A J-beta primer mix and a sample-barcoded 5' primer were used in a second PCR of roughly 7 to 12 cycles. TCRdb called the 5' RACE reads again in MiXCR, with one record for every CDR3 protein. The data hold about 1.8 million distinct CDR3 sequences, with roughly 52% observed a single time. The CDR3 contains 15 residues. The V end was cut by 3 bases, the J end by 10 bases, with 18 bases between. Germline values: CDR1 ENHRY, CDR2 SYGVKD. The receptor was derived from a woman aged 40 to 50 in good health. V usage is TRBV10-3 and J usage is TRBJ1-4; D possibly corresponds to TRBD1 (5 bases). Sequencing was performed on blood. This CDR3 reads CAISDPTEERVKLFF. CDR3 nucleotides: TGTGCCATCAGTGACCCGACAGAGGAAAGAGTAAAACTGTTTTTT.